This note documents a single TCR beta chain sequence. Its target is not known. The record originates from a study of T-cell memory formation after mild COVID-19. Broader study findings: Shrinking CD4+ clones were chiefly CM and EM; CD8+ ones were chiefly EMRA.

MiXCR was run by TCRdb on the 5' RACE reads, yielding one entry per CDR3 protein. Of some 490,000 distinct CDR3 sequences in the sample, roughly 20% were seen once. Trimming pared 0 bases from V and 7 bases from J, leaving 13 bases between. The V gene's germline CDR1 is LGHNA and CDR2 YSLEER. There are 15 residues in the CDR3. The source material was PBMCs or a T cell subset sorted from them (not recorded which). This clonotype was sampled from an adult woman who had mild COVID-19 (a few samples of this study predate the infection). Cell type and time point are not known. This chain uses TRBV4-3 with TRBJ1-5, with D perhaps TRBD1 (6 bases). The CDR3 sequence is CASSQDPGARQPQHF. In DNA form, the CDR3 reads TGCGCCAGCAGCCAAGATCCGGGGGCTCGGCAGCCCCAGCATTTT.